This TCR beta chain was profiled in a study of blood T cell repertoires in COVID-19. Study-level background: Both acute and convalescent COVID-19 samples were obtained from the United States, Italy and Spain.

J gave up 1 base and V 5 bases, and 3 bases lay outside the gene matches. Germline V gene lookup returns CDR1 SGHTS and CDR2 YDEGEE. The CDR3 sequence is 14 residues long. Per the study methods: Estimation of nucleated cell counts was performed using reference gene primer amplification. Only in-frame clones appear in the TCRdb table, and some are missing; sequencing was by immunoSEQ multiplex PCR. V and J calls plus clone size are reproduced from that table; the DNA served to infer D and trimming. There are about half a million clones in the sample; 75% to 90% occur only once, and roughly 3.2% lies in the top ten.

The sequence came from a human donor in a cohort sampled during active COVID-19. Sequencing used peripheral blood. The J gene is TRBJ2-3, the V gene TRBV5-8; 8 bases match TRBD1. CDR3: CASRGTGRTDTQYF. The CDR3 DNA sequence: TGTGCCAGCAGAGGGACAGGCCGCACAGATACGCAGTATTTT.